Following are 21 T cell receptor beta chains from one sample sequenced in a study of technical replicates of blood from several donors. Profiling relied on immunoSEQ multiplex PCR, and the TCRdb table lists in-frame clones only, not all of them. This sample yields 50,000 to 70,000 clones, of which around 96% are seen a single time; less than 3.5% belongs to the top ten. Specimen: PBMCs. Receptor source: a human donor in good health. Some clones in this sample may be carry-over from other donors' samples.

Written as DNA, the CDR3 is TGTGCCAGTAGTCAATCGGGACTCAGAGCCTACGAGCAGTACTTC. It yields the protein CASSQSGLRAYEQYF. The V and J genes are TRBV19 and TRBJ2-7, with D possibly being TRBD2 (6 bases). Germline V gene data show CDR1 as LNHDA and CDR2 as SQIVND (reference sequence). Trimming took 5 bases from V and 2 from J, leaving 16 bases between them. The CDR3 totals 15 residues. The complete variable domain, with remaining parts taken from reference TRBV19 and TRBJ2-7, reads DGGITQSPKYLFRKEGQNVTLSCEQNLNHDAMYWYRQDPGQGLRLIYYSQIVNDFQKGDIAEGYSVSREKKESFPLTVTSAQKNPTAFYLCASSQSGLRAYEQYFGPGTRLTVT.

The V and J genes are TRBV28 and TRBJ2-1, with TRBD2 identical over 7 bases. Germline CDR1 MDHEN, CDR2 SYDVKM. Germline trimming cut 5 bases from V and 1 base from J; bases unmatched to any gene: 11. This CDR3 comprises 17 residues. CDR3 nucleotides: TGTGCCAGCAGTCCTCTGGGCGGGAGCAAATCCTACAATGAGCAGTTCTTC. Translated, it gives CASSPLGGSKSYNEQFF. The full variable domain, its missing parts supplied by reference TRBV28 and TRBJ2-1, is DVKVTQSSRYLVKRTGEKVFLECVQDMDHENMFWYRQDPGLGLRLIYFSYDVKMKEKGDIPEGYSVSREKKERFSLILESASTNQTSMYLCASSPLGGSKSYNEQFFGPGTRLTVL.

V gene TRBV15 combines with J gene TRBJ2-3; 8 positions agree with TRBD1. V was clipped by 2 bases and J by 0 bases; unmatched bases: 7. The CDR3 has 17 residues. Germline V gene sequence: CDR1 LNHNV, CDR2 YYDKDF (reference sequence). The CDR3 is CATSRNPGTGSTDTQYF. The CDR3 DNA sequence: TGTGCCACCAGCAGAAACCCCGGGACAGGAAGCACAGATACGCAGTATTTT.

The chain combines TRBV30 with TRBJ1-2; D gene ambiguous. V was trimmed by 1 base and J by 8 bases, leaving 11 bases between them. The CDR3 is 12 residues long. Germline CDR1 reads GTSNPN; CDR2 reads SVGIG (reference sequence). Here the CDR3 reads CAWSGGASGYTF. The CDR3 coding sequence is TGTGCCTGGAGTGGGGGAGCCTCGGGCTACACCTTC.

The V gene is TRBV19, the J gene TRBJ1-5; D gene uncertain. Trimming removed 5 bases at V and 0 bases at J, with 14 bases between. The CDR3 runs to 16 residues. Per germline, CDR1 LNHDA and CDR2 SQIVND (reference sequence). CDR3 loop: CASSSFLVNSNQPQHF. In DNA form, the CDR3 reads TGTGCCAGTAGTTCCTTCCTAGTGAATAGCAATCAGCCCCAGCATTTT.

The chain employs TRBV4-3 and TRBJ2-7, with a tentative D call TRBD1 (5 bases). The CDR3 has 13 residues. Germline V gene lookup returns CDR1 LGHNA and CDR2 YSLEER. V shed 1 base and J shed 7 bases, with 11 bases lying between them. The CDR3 DNA reads TGCGCCAGCAGCCAAGGGCCAGGGAATGAGCAGTACTTC. Translating gives CASSQGPGNEQYF.

In this sample, this clone turned up once. This chain connects TRBV9 to TRBJ2-2; maybe TRBD1 (6 bases). CDR1 SGDLS and CDR2 YYNGEE come from the germline V gene. The V end was cut by 3 bases, the J end by 6 bases, with 12 bases between. There are 14 residues in the CDR3. Here the CDR3 reads CASSGAQGPGELFF. The CDR3 coding sequence is TGTGCCAGCAGCGGGGCACAGGGTCCCGGGGAGCTGTTTTTT.

The chain uses TRBV6-1 and TRBJ1-6; TRBD1 agrees at 7 bases. Germline CDR1 is MNHNS and CDR2 is SASEGT. Losses at the gene ends were 7 bases for V and 2 bases for J; bases not matched to a gene: 5. This CDR3 spans 15 amino acids. CDR3 in DNA: TGTGCCAGCAACAATGACAGGGCCTATAATTCACCCCTCCACTTT. This sequence encodes CASNNDRAYNSPLHF.

The gene calls are TRBV6-5 and TRBJ2-2; TRBD2 aligns across 10 bases. In germline, CDR1 is MNHEY, CDR2 SVGAGI. This CDR3 spans 16 amino acids. V shed 2 bases, J shed 5 bases, and the junction held 5 bases outside the gene matches. The CDR3 loop reads CASSYLSGRKTGELFF. DNA of the CDR3: TGTGCCAGCAGTTACCTTAGCGGGAGGAAAACCGGGGAGCTGTTTTTT.

The chain couples TRBV6-6 to TRBJ1-4, with 7 bases that match TRBD1. The CDR3 sequence is 14 residues long. In germline, CDR1 is MNHNY, CDR2 SVGAGI (reference sequence). V dropped 7 bases and J dropped 10; count of bases not matched to a gene: 12. CDR3 nucleotide sequence: TGTGCCAGCAATCCTTCGGGACAGCGTGGAAAACTGTTTTTT. This sequence encodes CASNPSGQRGKLFF.

The rearrangement links TRBV10-3 to TRBJ1-2; D is unclear. The V and J ends lost 10 bases and 6 bases respectively, with 21 bases between them. The CDR3 is made up of 14 amino acids. Germline assignment: CDR1 ENHRY and CDR2 SYGVKD. The CDR3 nucleotides are TGTGCCACGTCCTTCGGGGATAGGAGGAATGGCTACACCTTC. This sequence encodes CATSFGDRRNGYTF.

The V call is TRBV2, the J call TRBJ2-7; D not certain. The germline V and J ends were trimmed by 1 base and 6 bases, with 13 bases remaining between them. This CDR3 is built from 14 residues. CDR1 is SNHLY and CDR2 is FYNNEI in the germline V gene. DNA for the CDR3: TGTGCCAGCAGTGAAGGGAGTTCGGCGACCGAGCAGTACTTC. Its protein is CASSEGSSATEQYF.

V usage is TRBV19 and J usage is TRBJ1-6; D is uncertain. Looked up from germline, CDR1 is LNHDA and CDR2 is SQIVND (reference sequence). CDR3 size: 15 residues. The germline V and J ends were trimmed by 1 base and 6 bases, with 10 bases remaining between them. CDR3 amino acids: CASSIGRGGNSPLHF. CDR3 in DNA: TGTGCCAGTAGTATAGGCCGGGGAGGTAATTCACCCCTCCACTTT.

V and J are TRBV5-1 and TRBJ2-7, with 13 bases that match TRBD2. CDR1 and CDR2 from the germline V gene are SGHRS and YFSETQ. CDR3 length: 15 residues. Trimming cost V 3 bases and J 3 bases; bases outside gene matches: 3. This CDR3 reads CASSWGLAGSYEQYF. The CDR3 DNA is TGCGCCAGCAGCTGGGGACTAGCGGGGAGCTACGAGCAGTACTTC.

This clone showed up just a few times. One end of the junction varies from germline; a read error may be responsible. This CDR3 reads CSVVNPRGFRNF. Written as DNA, the CDR3 is TGCAGCGTTGTCAATCCCAGGGGGTTTCGTAACTTC. The rearrangement links TRBV29-1 to TRBJ2-7; TRBD1 matches 7 bases. The germline CDR1 and CDR2 sequences are SQVTM and ANQGSEA. The CDR3 runs to 12 residues.

The chain uses TRBV15 and TRBJ1-1; no definite D call. CDR1 LNHNV and CDR2 YYDKDF come from the germline V gene (reference sequence). Between the trimmed V and J ends, which lost 6 bases and 11 bases, there was a span of 16 bases. This CDR3 is 12 amino acids long. The CDR3 spells CATSEGFQPAFF. The CDR3 DNA sequence: TGTGCCACCAGTGAGGGATTTCAGCCCGCTTTCTTT.

J is TRBJ2-6 and V is TRBV4-1; D ambiguous. The germline V and J ends were trimmed by 4 bases and 0 bases, with 7 bases remaining between them. This CDR3 has 15 residues. Germline V gene data show CDR1 as MGHRA and CDR2 as YSYEKL. In nucleotides, the CDR3 is TGCGCCAGCAGCCTTCCAATCTCTGGGGCCAACGTCCTGACTTTC. It encodes CASSLPISGANVLTF.

The gene calls are TRBV18 and TRBJ2-1; 12 bases align to TRBD1. The CDR3 has 17 amino acids. Germline V gives CDR1 KGHSH, CDR2 LQKENI. V shed 2 bases and J 7 bases; nucleotides not matched to a gene: 9. The DNA of the CDR3 is TGTGCCAGCTCACCAAACCCCGGGACAGGGGGCAAAAATGAGCAGTTCTTC. Its translation: CASSPNPGTGGKNEQFF.

This rearrangement joins TRBV18 to TRBJ1-2; D is unclear. This CDR3 spans 17 amino acids. Trimming removed 3 bases at V and 0 bases at J, with 17 bases between. Germline V gives CDR1 KGHSH, CDR2 LQKENI. CDR3 sequence: CASSPVTEGLANYGYTF. CDR3 DNA: TGTGCCAGCTCACCGGTCACGGAGGGCCTAGCTAACTATGGCTACACCTTC.

V is TRBV4-1 and J is TRBJ1-4; perhaps TRBD1 as D (6 bases). With 4 bases removed from V and 8 bases from J, the gap between germline ends came to 17 bases. CDR1 is MGHRA and CDR2 is YSYEKL in the germline V gene. CDR3 size: 15 residues. CDR3 bases: TGCGCCAGCAGCCGTACTACAGGGTCGAGCGAAAAACTGTTTTTT. Protein sequence: CASSRTTGSSEKLFF.

The chain has TRBV6-1 and TRBJ1-1; 10 nucleotides align to TRBD1. Germline CDR1 reads MNHNS; CDR2 reads SASEGT. The CDR3 loop spans 13 amino acids. The trim removed 5 bases at V and 4 bases at J, leaving 1 base unmatched. The chain's CDR3 is CASSWDRGTEAFF. CDR3 bases: TGTGCCAGCAGTTGGGACAGGGGCACTGAAGCTTTCTTT.